This T cell receptor (beta chain) was recorded in a study of T-cell reconstitution after alpha-beta-depleted transplantation in children. Notes on the study in general: From surviving recipient T cells and thymic progenitors came the high day-60 TCRbeta diversity observed in some patients. The authors attributed T-cell counts and diversity one year after transplant mostly to newly produced T cells.

CDR1 SGHVS and CDR2 FQNEAQ come from the germline V gene. The CDR3 is 16 residues long. Trimming cost V 1 base and J 1 base, with 13 bases left between them. Preparation of the TCRbeta library used unique molecular identifiers. TCRdb passed the PCR reads through MiXCR, listing each CDR3 protein once. The sample has approximately 500,000 distinct CDR3 sequences, approximately 30% seen once. Only a few counts were recorded for this clonotype. Its specificity is not known. The chain employs TRBV7-8 and TRBJ2-5; tentative D call: TRBD1 (6 bases). The sequence was obtained from a boy in the first two years of life with Wiskott-Aldrich syndrome, due to receive a stem cell transplant. This specimen consisted of PBMCs, obtained before TCRalphabeta/CD19-depleted stem cell transplant. The CDR3, as DNA: TGTGCCAGCAGCTTAGTTGGCAGGGGACCCCAAGAGACCCAGTACTTC. This gives the protein CASSLVGRGPQETQYF.